This T cell receptor (beta chain) is from a study of tumor-infiltrating lymphocytes in glioblastoma multiforme. Three nested ARM-PCR rounds with V-beta and C-beta primers built TCRB libraries. These TCRB libraries lack any described unique molecular identifiers. TCRdb re-called the multiplex PCR reads through MiXCR, storing one row per CDR3 protein. This sample has around 8,800 distinct CDR3 sequences; 74% occur once, and the top ten carry about 80%. This CDR3 has 16 amino acids. Germline loops: CDR1 MDHEN, CDR2 SYDVKM. The table lists this clonotype with a count of one. The antigen remains undetermined. A junction end diverges from the germline sequence, so it may reflect a read error. Overall study findings and caveats: Only one glioblastoma patient had TCR and mutation analysis.

The rearrangement joins TRBV28 to TRBJ2-5, with 9 bases aligning to TRBD2. Sequenced input: brain tumor tissue. The clonotype comes from a male donor with glioblastoma. The chain's CDR3 is CACSSVGLASQETQYF. For the CDR3, the DNA is TGTGCCTGCAGTTCCGTCGGACTAGCGTCCCAAGAGACCCAGTACTTC.